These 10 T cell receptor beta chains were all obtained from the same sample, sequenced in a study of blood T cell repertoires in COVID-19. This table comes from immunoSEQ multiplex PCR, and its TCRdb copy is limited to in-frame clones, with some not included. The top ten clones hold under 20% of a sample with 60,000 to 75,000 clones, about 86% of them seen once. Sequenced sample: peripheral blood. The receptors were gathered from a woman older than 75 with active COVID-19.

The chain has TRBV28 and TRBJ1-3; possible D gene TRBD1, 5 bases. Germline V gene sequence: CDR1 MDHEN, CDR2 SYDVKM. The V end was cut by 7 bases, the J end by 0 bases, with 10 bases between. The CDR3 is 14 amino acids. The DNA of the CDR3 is TGTGCCAGCAAGGACACCAACTCTGGAAACACCATATATTTT. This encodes CASKDTNSGNTIYF. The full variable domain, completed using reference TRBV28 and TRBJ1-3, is DVKVTQSSRYLVKRTGEKVFLECVQDMDHENMFWYRQDPGLGLRLIYFSYDVKMKEKGDIPEGYSVSREKKERFSLILESASTNQTSMYLCASKDTNSGNTIYFGEGSWLTVV.

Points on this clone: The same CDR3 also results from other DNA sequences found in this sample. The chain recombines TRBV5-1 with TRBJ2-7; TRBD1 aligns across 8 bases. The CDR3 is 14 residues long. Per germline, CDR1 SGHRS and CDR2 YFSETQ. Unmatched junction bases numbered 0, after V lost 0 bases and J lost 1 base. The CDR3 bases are TGCGCCAGCAGCTTGGGACAGGGGTCCTACGAGCAGTACTTC. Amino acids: CASSLGQGSYEQYF.

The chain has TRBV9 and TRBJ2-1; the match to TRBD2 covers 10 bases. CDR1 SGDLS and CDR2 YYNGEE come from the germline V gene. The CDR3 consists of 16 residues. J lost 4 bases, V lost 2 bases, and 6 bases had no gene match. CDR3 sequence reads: CASSVGTSGAYNEQFF. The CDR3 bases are TGTGCCAGCAGCGTGGGTACTAGCGGGGCATACAATGAGCAGTTCTTC.

CDR3 nucleotides: TGTGCTAGTGGTGCCTCCAACAGGGGGGACACTGAAGCTTTCTTT. It specifies CASGASNRGDTEAFF. This sequence joins TRBV12-5 and TRBJ1-1; 8 bases align to TRBD1. Germline CDR1 reads LGHNT; CDR2 reads FRNRAP. The trim removed 5 bases at V and 3 bases at J, leaving 8 bases unmatched. The CDR3 runs 15 residues.

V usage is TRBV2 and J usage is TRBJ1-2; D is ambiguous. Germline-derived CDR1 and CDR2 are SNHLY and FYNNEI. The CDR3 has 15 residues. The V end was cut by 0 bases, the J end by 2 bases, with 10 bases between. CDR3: CASSEAQNGNYGYTF. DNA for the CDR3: TGTGCCAGCAGTGAAGCGCAAAACGGGAACTATGGCTACACCTTC.

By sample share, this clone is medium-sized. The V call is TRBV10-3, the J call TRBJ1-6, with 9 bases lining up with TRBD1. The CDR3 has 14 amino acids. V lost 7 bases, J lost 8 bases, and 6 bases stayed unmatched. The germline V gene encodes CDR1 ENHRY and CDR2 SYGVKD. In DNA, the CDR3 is TGTGCCATCAAACAGGGGGCAAGCGATTCACCCCTCCACTTT. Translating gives CAIKQGASDSPLHF.

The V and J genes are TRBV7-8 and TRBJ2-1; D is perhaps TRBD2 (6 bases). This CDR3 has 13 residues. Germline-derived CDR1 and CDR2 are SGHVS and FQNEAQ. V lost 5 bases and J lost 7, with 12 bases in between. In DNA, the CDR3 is TGTGCCAGCAGCACGGGAGTTGGGAATGAGCAGTTCTTC. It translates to CASSTGVGNEQFF. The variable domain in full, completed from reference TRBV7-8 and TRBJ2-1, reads GAGVSQSPRYKVAKRGQDVALRCDPISGHVSLFWYQQALGQGPEFLTYFQNEAQLDKSGLPSDRFFAERPEGSVSTLKIQRTQQEDSAVYLCASSTGVGNEQFFGPGTRLTVL.

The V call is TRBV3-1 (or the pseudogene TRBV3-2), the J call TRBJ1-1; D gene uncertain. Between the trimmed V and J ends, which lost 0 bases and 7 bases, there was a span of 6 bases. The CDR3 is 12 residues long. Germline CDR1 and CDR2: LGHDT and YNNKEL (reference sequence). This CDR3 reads CASSQDRNEAFF. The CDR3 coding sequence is TGTGCCAGCAGCCAAGACAGGAATGAAGCTTTCTTT.

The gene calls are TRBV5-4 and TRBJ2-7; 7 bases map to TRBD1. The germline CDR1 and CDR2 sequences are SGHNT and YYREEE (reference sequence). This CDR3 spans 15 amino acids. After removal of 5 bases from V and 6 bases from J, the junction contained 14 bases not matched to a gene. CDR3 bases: TGTGCCAGCAGTTCTCCGACCAGGGGGTCGGGCGAGCAGTACTTC. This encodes CASSSPTRGSGEQYF.

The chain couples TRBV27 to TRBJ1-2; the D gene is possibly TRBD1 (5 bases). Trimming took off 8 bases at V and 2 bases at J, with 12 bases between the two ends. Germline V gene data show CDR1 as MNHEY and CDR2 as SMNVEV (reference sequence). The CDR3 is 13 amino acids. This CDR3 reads CASRRVGNYGYTF. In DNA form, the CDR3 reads TGTGCCAGCCGCAGGGTCGGGAACTATGGCTACACCTTC.